One sample yielded the 32 T cell receptor beta chains listed below, sequenced in a study of human T cells and chemical hapten exposure (dated by TCRdb to the early 2020s). Sample time point, as interpreted from the label and publication: healthy volunteer bleed at 6 weeks. Total RNA was extracted from unfractionated whole blood that had been collected in Tempus Blood RNA tubes. Receptors were amplified or captured by RACE. The sequencer listed for this sample is NextSeq 500. In TCRdb, the public reads were trimmed at Q25 with fastp and aligned with MiXCR, with productive beta chains retained. Rows matching on CDR3 protein sequence are summarized as one entry with the most common DNA and genes. The sample yields under 45,000 distinct CDR3 sequences; roughly 5% were counted once. About 13% of the sample belongs to the ten largest clones. The sample consisted of whole blood. These receptors all come from a human donor in good health. Some clones in this sample may be carry-over from other donors' samples.

This clonotype was seen many times. The chain recombines TRBV7-2 with TRBJ2-1, with a weak D call TRBD2 (7 bases). With 2 bases removed from V and 15 bases from J, the gap between germline ends came to 17 bases. CDR1 is SGHTA, CDR2 FQGNSA, per germline. The CDR3 is 13 amino acids. The DNA for the CDR3 is TGTGCCAGCAGCTTAAGCCTGGGGGGGGGCCTGTTCTTC. Translation gives CASSLSLGGGLFF.

This clonotype was observed a handful of times. This sequence joins TRBV12-3 or TRBV12-4 and TRBJ1-2; D may be TRBD1 (6 bases). V was trimmed by 5 bases and J by 7 bases, leaving 23 bases between them. The CDR3 length is 16 residues. CDR3 protein: CASSPAFGGAGGGYTF. The CDR3 DNA follows: TGTGCCAGCAGTCCCGCGTTTGGGGGCGCGGGTGGTGGCTACACCTTC.

In its sample, this clonotype was seen many times. The chain combines TRBV20-1 with TRBJ2-3, with 8 nucleotides matching TRBD2. The CDR3 has 14 amino acids. The germline gives CDR1 DFQATT, CDR2 SNEGSKA (reference sequence). The CDR3 region is CSVNSGAFTDTQYF. DNA of the CDR3: TGCAGCGTTAATAGCGGGGCGTTCACAGATACGCAGTATTTT.

This clonotype has just a few counts. The chain joins TRBV7-7 to TRBJ2-3; no clear D. The CDR3 is made up of 10 amino acids. Germline V CDR1 and CDR2: SSHAT, FNYEAQ (reference sequence). CDR3 region: CAGLTDTQYF. The CDR3 nucleotides read TGTGCTGGCCTCACAGATACGCAGTATTTT.

This clonotype appeared many times. V gene TRBV4-1 combines with J gene TRBJ2-4, with D tentatively TRBD1 or TRBD2 (7 bases each). V lost 4 bases and J 3 bases, leaving 16 bases between the germline ends. The CDR3 consists of 16 residues. CDR1 MGHRA and CDR2 YSYEKL come from the germline V gene. The CDR3 DNA is TGCGCCAGCAGCCCCAGGGGGGGCCGAGGCAAAAACATTCAGTACTTC. Translating it yields CASSPRGGRGKNIQYF.

This clonotype was seen a handful of times. This sequence joins TRBV6-5 and TRBJ1-2, with 7 bases fitting TRBD1. Per germline, CDR1 MNHEY and CDR2 SVGAGI. The CDR3 is 15 residues long. Trimming took 6 bases from V and 4 from J; bases not matched to a gene: 11. This chain's CDR3 is CASSKEQGFTYGYTF. CDR3 nucleotide sequence: TGTGCCAGCAGCAAAGAACAGGGGTTTACCTATGGCTACACCTTC.

This clonotype showed up many times. The chain links TRBV12-3 or TRBV12-4 to TRBJ1-1; no firm D call. V dropped 7 bases and J dropped 1 base, with 7 bases sitting between them. The CDR3 runs to 12 residues. The CDR3 region has the DNA TGTGCCAGCACCCACAGGAACACTGAAGCTTTCTTT. Translation: CASTHRNTEAFF.

This clonotype has a count of ten or more. V and J are TRBV7-9 and TRBJ2-3, with D hard to call. The germline gives CDR1 SEHNR, CDR2 FQNEAQ (reference sequence). V dropped 5 bases and J dropped 1 base, with 13 bases sitting between them. The CDR3 is made up of 15 amino acids. For the CDR3, the DNA is TGTGCCAGCAGCCCAAGAGAGGCAGGCACAGATACGCAGTATTTT. Protein sequence: CASSPREAGTDTQYF.

This clonotype was seen many times. V and J are TRBV30 and TRBJ1-1; D might be TRBD1 (6 bases). Germline CDR1 is GTSNPN and CDR2 is SVGIG (reference sequence). The CDR3 is 11 residues long. V lost 2 bases and J lost 8, with 9 bases in between. The CDR3: CAWSLQGEAFF. The CDR3 DNA reads as TGTGCCTGGAGTTTACAGGGAGAAGCTTTCTTT.

This clonotype appeared many times. In DNA form, the CDR3 reads TGCAGCGTGGCCCCAGGGTGGGGGATGAACACTGAAGCTTTCTTT. Translating gives CSVAPGWGMNTEAFF. V is TRBV29-1 and J is TRBJ1-1; possible D gene TRBD1, 5 bases. V gave up 6 bases and J gave up 0 bases, with 17 bases separating them. The CDR3 spans 15 residues. Germline V gives CDR1 SQVTM, CDR2 ANQGSEA.

This chain joins TRBV19 and TRBJ1-1; D gene uncertain. Germline values: CDR1 LNHDA, CDR2 SQIVND (reference sequence). The length of the CDR3 is 14 residues. Trimming took 2 bases from V and 4 from J, leaving 11 bases between them. CDR3 nucleotides: TGTGCCAGTAGTATAATCCCTCCCGGCACTGAAGCTTTCTTT. Translating it yields CASSIIPPGTEAFF.

This clonotype showed up many times. The chain has TRBV5-6 and TRBJ2-3; no clear D gene. Germline V gene sequence: CDR1 SGHDT, CDR2 YYEEEE. The CDR3 has 11 amino acids. Trimming removed 4 bases from V and 1 base from J, with 1 base in between. CDR3 sequence: CASSRTDTQYF. The DNA of the CDR3 is TGTGCCAGCAGCCGCACAGATACGCAGTATTTT.

This clonotype came up many times. For the CDR3, the DNA is TGTGCCAGCAGTTTTTTGGGAGACACCGGGGAGCTGTTTTTT. This codes for CASSFLGDTGELFF. This chain joins TRBV28 and TRBJ2-2, with D perhaps matching TRBD2 (5 bases). V dropped 3 bases and J dropped 3 bases, with 8 bases sitting between them. Germline V gene lookup returns CDR1 MDHEN and CDR2 SYDVKM. CDR3 length equals 14 residues. Complete variable domain (other parts from reference TRBV28 and TRBJ2-2): DVKVTQSSRYLVKRTGEKVFLECVQDMDHENMFWYRQDPGLGLRLIYFSYDVKMKEKGDIPEGYSVSREKKERFSLILESASTNQTSMYLCASSFLGDTGELFFGEGSRLTVL.

Ten or more counts support this clonotype. The V call is TRBV6-5, the J call TRBJ1-1; D remains unclear. The CDR3 contains 12 residues. Trimming left V 2 bases short and J 11 bases short, with 12 bases between. Germline values: CDR1 MNHEY, CDR2 SVGAGI. For the CDR3, the DNA is TGTGCCAGCAGTTACATTAAGGATGGCGCTTTCTTT. Protein sequence: CASSYIKDGAFF.

This clonotype was counted ten times or more. This chain links TRBV3-1 with TRBJ1-5; no clear D gene. CDR1 and CDR2 (germline): LGHDT, YNNKEL (reference sequence). This CDR3 is built from 13 residues. With 7 bases removed from V and 1 base from J, the gap between germline ends came to 8 bases. CDR3 in DNA: TGTGCCAGCACCCACGGCAGCAATCAGCCCCAGCATTTT. Protein sequence: CASTHGSNQPQHF.

This clonotype has more than one count but fewer than ten. The V call is TRBV10-3, the J call TRBJ2-3; 9 bases map to TRBD2. V lost 4 bases, J lost 4 bases, and 12 bases stayed unmatched. Germline-derived CDR1 and CDR2 are ENHRY and SYGVKD. This CDR3 comprises 17 residues. For the CDR3, the DNA is TGTGCCATCAGTGTTCGGGCTAGCGGGATAGAGGCAGATACGCAGTATTTT. Its protein product is CAISVRASGIEADTQYF.

This clonotype appeared a few times. The V and J genes are TRBV6-5 and TRBJ1-1; D possibly corresponds to TRBD1 (6 bases). CDR3 length: 14 amino acids. CDR1 and CDR2 (germline): MNHEY, SVGAGI. V was cut by 2 bases and J by 6 bases, with 13 bases left in between. The CDR3 DNA is TGTGCCAGCAGTTACGGGTCAGGGGTCGCTGAAGCTTTCTTT. It translates to CASSYGSGVAEAFF.

This clonotype showed up just a few times. This chain uses TRBV5-4 with TRBJ1-4, with 7 bases aligning to TRBD1. CDR3 size: 14 residues. Germline V gives CDR1 SGHNT, CDR2 YYREEE (reference sequence). Losses at the gene ends were 0 bases for V and 8 bases for J; bases not matched to a gene: 4. The CDR3 reads CASSLEGAQEKLFF. The CDR3 nucleotides are TGTGCCAGCAGCTTGGAGGGGGCACAGGAAAAACTGTTTTTT.

This clonotype was counted many times. V and J are TRBV7-2 and TRBJ2-3; 14 positions match TRBD2. The V and J ends lost 1 base and 3 bases, in that order; junction bases with no gene match: 3. CDR3 size: 17 residues. CDR1 is SGHTA and CDR2 is FQGNSA in the germline V gene. The CDR3 DNA sequence: TGTGCCAGCAGCTTAGGGGGACTAGCGGGGGAAACAGATACGCAGTATTTT. It translates to CASSLGGLAGETDTQYF. The full variable domain, its missing parts supplied by reference TRBV7-2 and TRBJ2-3, is GAGVSQSPSNKVTEKGKDVELRCDPISGHTALYWYRQSLGQGLEFLIYFQGNSAPDKSGLPSDRFSAERTGGSVSTLTIQRTQQEDSAVYLCASSLGGLAGETDTQYFGPGTRLTVL.

The rearrangement uses TRBV12-3 or TRBV12-4 and TRBJ2-7; either TRBD1 or TRBD2 may fit D (5 bases each). The V gene lost 2 bases and the J gene lost 4 bases, with 27 bases spanning the gap. The CDR3 spans 19 residues. The CDR3 here is CASSLKGSHTGPGGYEQYF. The CDR3 DNA sequence: TGTGCCAGCAGTTTAAAGGGGTCCCATACGGGACCTGGGGGTTACGAGCAGTACTTC.

V is TRBV29-1 and J is TRBJ1-4; no firm D call. This CDR3 spans 14 amino acids. Deletions cut 7 bases from V and 4 bases from J, with 16 bases between. Germline V lookup: CDR1 SQVTM, CDR2 ANQGSEA. The CDR3 spells CSALQTPLNEKLFF. The CDR3 DNA reads TGCAGCGCACTACAGACTCCTCTTAATGAAAAACTGTTTTTT.

This clonotype has only a few counts. The gene calls are TRBV5-1 and TRBJ2-2, with 7 nucleotides matching TRBD1. CDR3 length: 17 residues. Germline values: CDR1 SGHRS, CDR2 YFSETQ. Trimming cost V 0 bases and J 4 bases; bases outside gene matches: 9. CDR3 protein: CASSLAGQPASTGELFF. The CDR3 DNA follows: TGCGCCAGCAGCTTGGCGGGACAGCCTGCGAGCACCGGGGAGCTGTTTTTT.

This clonotype was observed a few times. V gene TRBV4-3 combines with J gene TRBJ1-1; D is perhaps TRBD1 (6 bases). There are 13 residues in the CDR3. V lost 0 bases, J lost 7 bases, and 9 bases lay in between. Germline CDR1 and CDR2: LGHNA and YSLEER. As DNA, the CDR3 is TGCGCCAGCAGCCAAGAAACAGGGTTTGAAGCTTTCTTT. This encodes CASSQETGFEAFF.

The genes are TRBV10-3 and TRBJ1-5, with D possibly matching TRBD1 (5 bases). The germline V gene has CDR1 ENHRY and CDR2 SYGVKD. CDR3 length equals 14 residues. V lost 3 bases, J lost 0 bases, and 6 bases lay in between. CDR3 loop: CAISDRDSNQPQHF. DNA of the CDR3: TGTGCCATCAGTGACAGGGATAGCAATCAGCCCCAGCATTTT.

This clonotype was recorded many times. The CDR3 loop reads CASSPGQGSDGYTF. In nucleotides, the CDR3 is TGTGCCAGCAGTCCGGGACAGGGATCAGATGGCTACACCTTC. The chain links TRBV6-2 or TRBV6-3 to TRBJ1-2; 9 bases are a match to TRBD1. The CDR3 totals 14 residues. The V gene's germline CDR1 is MNHEY and CDR2 SVGEGT. V gave up 5 bases and J gave up 6 bases; unmatched junction bases: 7.

A note on this clonotype: This could be a read error, since a much larger clone is one nucleotide away. The conserved final phenylalanine or tryptophan is absent from the CDR3, which likely points to a read error. The V and J genes are TRBV5-1 and TRBJ1-1, with D perhaps TRBD1 (5 bases). The CDR3 length is 14 residues. In germline, CDR1 is SGHRS, CDR2 YFSETQ. Trimming took 1 base from V and 1 from J, leaving 8 bases between them. CDR3 nucleotides: TGCGCCAGCAGCTTGCGGCAGGGGAACACTGAAGCTTTCCTT. Residues: CASSLRQGNTEAFL.

This clonotype came up many times. This rearrangement joins TRBV28 to TRBJ1-2, with D unclear. This CDR3 is built from 15 residues. Germline V gene data show CDR1 as MDHEN and CDR2 as SYDVKM. Trimming took 5 bases from V and 5 from J, leaving 18 bases between them. Here the CDR3 reads CASSTHGEGRYGYTF. DNA for the CDR3: TGTGCCAGCAGTACCCATGGGGAGGGTAGATATGGCTACACCTTC.

This clonotype was found many times. The V gene is TRBV29-1, the J gene TRBJ1-5; 11 bases line up with TRBD1. The CDR3 consists of 15 residues. Germline V gene lookup returns CDR1 SQVTM and CDR2 ANQGSEA. The V segment lost 6 bases and the J segment 6 bases; nucleotides outside the gene matches: 10. CDR3 protein: CSVAAGTGGSQPQHF. CDR3 bases: TGCAGCGTCGCAGCCGGGACAGGGGGAAGTCAGCCCCAGCATTTT. The complete variable domain, with remaining parts taken from reference TRBV29-1 and TRBJ1-5, reads SAVISQKPSRDICQRGTSLTIQCQVDSQVTMMFWYRQQPGQSLTLIATANQGSEATYESGFVIDKFPISRPNLTFSTLTVSNMSPEDSSIYLCSVAAGTGGSQPQHFGDGTRLSIL.

The rearrangement links TRBV6-2 or TRBV6-3 to TRBJ2-7; 8 positions match TRBD2. V was pared by 4 bases and J by 3 bases, with 14 bases of the junction left unmatched. Germline CDR1 MNHEY, CDR2 SVGEGT. The CDR3 consists of 17 residues. The CDR3 is CASSSGPIAGPSYEQYF. CDR3 nucleotides: TGTGCCAGCAGTTCCGGACCCATAGCGGGACCGAGCTACGAGCAGTACTTC.

To note about this clonotype: With a much larger clone just one base away, this may be a read error. The chain combines TRBV29-1 with TRBJ2-3; 7 bases are shared with TRBD2. V trimming: 7 bases; J trimming: 4 bases; junction bases outside the gene matches: 5. This CDR3 is built from 12 residues. The germline CDR1 and CDR2 sequences are SQVTM and ANQGSEA. Here the CDR3 DNA reads TGCAGCGCGGCGGGAGACGCAGATACGCAGTATTTT. Translation: CSAAGDADTQYF.

The sample holds many counts of this clonotype. The chain recombines TRBV11-2 with TRBJ2-6, with D maybe TRBD1 (5 bases). Trimming pared 4 bases from V and 2 bases from J, leaving 9 bases between. The germline gives CDR1 SGHAT, CDR2 FQNNGV. This CDR3 contains 15 residues. This CDR3 is CASSSPRAGANVLTF. The DNA of the CDR3 is TGTGCCAGCAGCTCTCCCAGGGCTGGGGCCAACGTCCTGACTTTC.

With respect to this clonotype: This may come from a read error, since a much larger clone is one base off. The chain links TRBV27 to TRBJ2-7, with 8 bases aligning to TRBD1. The germline CDR1 and CDR2 sequences are MNHEY and SMNVEV (reference sequence). There are 19 residues in the CDR3. CDR3 sequence (DNA): TGTACCAGCAGTCCCACTGGGCACTTCGGACAGGGAATATTCTACGAGCAGTACTTC. Residues: CTSSPTGHFGQGIFYEQYF.